This TCR beta chain was identified during a study of shared clonotypes between healthy human individuals. Every subset had its genomic DNA shared out evenly among several immunoSEQ plates. Some 30,000 T cell genomes (around 190 ng DNA) went into each sorted-subset replicate. Method: immunoSEQ multiplex PCR; TCRdb's copy keeps in-frame clones and lacks some. The table has roughly 2,500,000 clones, over 85% seen once. The germline gives CDR1 SGHRS, CDR2 YFSETQ. V was pared by 4 bases and J by 1 base, with 6 bases between. This CDR3 has 13 amino acids. About this clone itself: This sample also contains other DNA sequences that code for the same CDR3.

The sequenced sample consisted of naive CD4+ T cells from PBMCs. Specified subset: CD45RA+ positively selected. This receptor was identified in a young man in good health. Some clones in this sample may be carry-over from other donors' samples. The chain carries TRBV5-1 and TRBJ1-3; no definite D call. The CDR3 sequence is CASSLESGNTIYF. The DNA of the CDR3 is TGCGCCAGCAGCCTCGAATCTGGAAACACCATATATTTT.